The TCR beta chain described here comes from a study of T cells in Graves' hyperthyroidism and ophthalmopathy. Overall study context: Peripheral blood draws took place at initial diagnosis, ahead of any treatment. General study findings and limits: Most expanded thyroid clonotypes above 0.001 recurred in blood.

Trimming cost V 3 bases and J 1 base; bases outside gene matches: 11. The CDR3 contains 17 residues. Germline V gives CDR1 SGHAT, CDR2 FQNNGV. RNA transcripts provided the source from which TCR beta CDR3 regions were amplified. The primer set for the first-round RT-PCR of the TCR CDR3 was HTBI. MiXCR was run by TCRdb on the multiplex PCR reads, yielding one entry per CDR3 protein. The sample holds under 650,000 distinct CDR3 sequences; roughly 16% are singletons and the top ten take around 3.9%. Uncontrolled infection, other autoimmune disease, pregnancy or lactation led to exclusion. From more than 9 ml of fresh peripheral blood, PBMCs were isolated. The table lists this clonotype with a few counts. Its antigen remains unidentified.

The sequence came from a woman between 25 and 40 years old with Graves' hyperthyroidism. The specimen sequenced was blood. V gene TRBV11-2 combines with J gene TRBJ1-1; 7 positions match TRBD1. The CDR3 sequence: CASSFPLKTGWNTEAFF. Here the CDR3 DNA reads TGTGCCAGCAGCTTCCCCCTCAAGACAGGGTGGAACACTGAAGCTTTCTTT. Full variable domain (rest looked up from reference TRBV11-2 and TRBJ1-1): EAGVAQSPRYKIIEKRQSVAFWCNPISGHATLYWYQQILGQGPKLLIQFQNNGVVDDSQLPKDRFSAERLKGVDSTLKIQPAKLEDSAVYLCASSFPLKTGWNTEAFFGQGTRLTVV.